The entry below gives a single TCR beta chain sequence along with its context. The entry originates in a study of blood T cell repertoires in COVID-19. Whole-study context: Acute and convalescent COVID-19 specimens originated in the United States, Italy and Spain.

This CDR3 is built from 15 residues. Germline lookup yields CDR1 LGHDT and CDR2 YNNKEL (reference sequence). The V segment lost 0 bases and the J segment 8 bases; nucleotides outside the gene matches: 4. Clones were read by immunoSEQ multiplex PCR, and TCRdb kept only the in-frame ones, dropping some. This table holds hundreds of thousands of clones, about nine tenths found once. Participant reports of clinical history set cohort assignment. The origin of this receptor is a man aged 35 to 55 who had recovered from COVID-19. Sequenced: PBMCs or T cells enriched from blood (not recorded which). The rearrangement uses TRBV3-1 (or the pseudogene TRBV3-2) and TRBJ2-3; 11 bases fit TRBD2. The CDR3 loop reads CASSQELAGVATQYF. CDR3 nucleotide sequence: TGTGCCAGCAGCCAAGAACTAGCGGGAGTAGCTACGCAGTATTTT.